The 8 T cell receptor beta chains reported below all come from one sample, sequenced in a study of T-cell memory formation after mild COVID-19. Using its own MiXCR run on the 5' RACE reads, TCRdb lists one record per CDR3 protein. The sample contains 350,000 to 450,000 distinct CDR3 sequences, 15% to 25% of which appear only once. Source material: PBMCs or a T cell subset sorted from them (not recorded which). The receptors were gathered from an adult woman who had mild COVID-19 (a few samples of this study predate the infection). Cell type and time point are not known.

There are a few counts of this clonotype. The V call is TRBV30, the J call TRBJ1-5, with D unclear. CDR1 and CDR2 from the germline V gene are GTSNPN and SVGIG (reference sequence). Trimming took 2 bases from V and 3 from J, leaving 8 bases between them. There are 13 residues in the CDR3. CDR3 sequence: CAWSPRFNQPQHF. The CDR3 nucleotides are TGTGCCTGGAGTCCAAGGTTCAATCAGCCCCAGCATTTT.

In this sample, this clonotype turned up many times. V is TRBV5-1 and J is TRBJ2-1; a possible D gene is TRBD1 (5 bases). The germline V and J ends were trimmed by 4 bases and 3 bases, with 11 bases remaining between them. The CDR3 is 14 residues long. Germline CDR1 reads SGHRS; CDR2 reads YFSETQ. The CDR3 loop reads CASSRGADYNEQFF. The CDR3 DNA sequence: TGCGCCAGCAGCCGTGGGGCAGACTACAATGAGCAGTTCTTC.

V usage is TRBV5-1 and J usage is TRBJ2-2; 7 bases fit TRBD1. This CDR3 contains 15 residues. J gave up 1 base and V 3 bases, and 3 bases lay outside the gene matches. Germline-derived CDR1 and CDR2 are SGHRS and YFSETQ. Here the CDR3 reads CASSYRTGNTGELFF. The CDR3 DNA reads TGCGCCAGCAGCTACCGGACAGGGAACACCGGGGAGCTGTTTTTT.

V and J are TRBV10-3 and TRBJ2-2, with a possible D match to TRBD2 (6 bases). This CDR3 spans 15 amino acids. V shed 4 bases and J shed 1 base, with 10 bases lying between them. Germline loops: CDR1 ENHRY, CDR2 SYGVKD. CDR3 in amino acids: CAISGSGLNTGELFF. The CDR3 DNA is TGTGCCATCAGTGGATCGGGACTGAACACCGGGGAGCTGTTTTTT.

This clonotype came up many times. The chain carries TRBV4-2 and TRBJ1-1; 9 nucleotides agree with TRBD1. V dropped 2 bases and J dropped 7; count of bases not matched to a gene: 2. The CDR3 extends over 13 amino acids. Germline values: CDR1 LGHNA, CDR2 YNFKEQ. The CDR3: CASSQRQGDEAFF. CDR3 nucleotide sequence: TGTGCCAGCAGCCAAAGACAGGGGGATGAAGCTTTCTTT.

The chain has TRBV25-1 and TRBJ2-6; 7 nucleotides align to TRBD2. The CDR3 contains 15 residues. The germline gives CDR1 MGHDK, CDR2 SYGVNS. J gave up 2 bases and V 6 bases, and 4 bases lay outside the gene matches. The CDR3 loop is CASRPGGAGANVLTF. In nucleotides, the CDR3 is TGTGCCAGCAGGCCGGGGGGAGCTGGGGCCAACGTCCTGACTTTC.

This clonotype was counted only a few times. The CDR3 protein is CASSLGLHEQFF. The CDR3 region has the DNA TGTGCCAGCAGCCTTGGACTACATGAGCAGTTCTTC. This chain uses TRBV7-9 with TRBJ2-1; the D gene is possibly TRBD2 (6 bases). Germline CDR1 reads SEHNR; CDR2 reads FQNEAQ (reference sequence). Trimming took off 5 bases at V and 8 bases at J, with 10 bases between the two ends. CDR3 length equals 12 residues.

There are a few counts of this clonotype. The V and J genes are TRBV20-1 and TRBJ1-1; 7 bases fit TRBD1. Germline-derived CDR1 and CDR2 are DFQATT and SNEGSKA (reference sequence). J lost 0 bases, V lost 3 bases, and 4 bases had no gene match. CDR3 length: 14 residues. The CDR3 region has the DNA TGCAGTGCTAGTAAGACAGGGTTGAACACTGAAGCTTTCTTT. This encodes CSASKTGLNTEAFF.